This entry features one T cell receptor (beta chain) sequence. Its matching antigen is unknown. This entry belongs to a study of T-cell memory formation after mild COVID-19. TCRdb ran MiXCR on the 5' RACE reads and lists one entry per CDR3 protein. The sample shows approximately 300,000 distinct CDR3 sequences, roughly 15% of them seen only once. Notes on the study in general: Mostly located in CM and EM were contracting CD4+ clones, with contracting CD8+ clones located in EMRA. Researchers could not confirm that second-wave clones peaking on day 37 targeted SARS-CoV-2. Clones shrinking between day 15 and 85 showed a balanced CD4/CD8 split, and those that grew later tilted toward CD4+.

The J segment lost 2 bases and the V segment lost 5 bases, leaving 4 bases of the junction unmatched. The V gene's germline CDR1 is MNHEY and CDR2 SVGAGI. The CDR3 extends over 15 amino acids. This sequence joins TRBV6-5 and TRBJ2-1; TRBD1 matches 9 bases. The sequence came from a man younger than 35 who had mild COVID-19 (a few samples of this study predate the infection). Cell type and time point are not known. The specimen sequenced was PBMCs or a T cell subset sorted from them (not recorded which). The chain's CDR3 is CASSQQGAAYNEQFF. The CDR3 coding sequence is TGTGCCAGCAGTCAACAGGGGGCTGCCTACAATGAGCAGTTCTTC.